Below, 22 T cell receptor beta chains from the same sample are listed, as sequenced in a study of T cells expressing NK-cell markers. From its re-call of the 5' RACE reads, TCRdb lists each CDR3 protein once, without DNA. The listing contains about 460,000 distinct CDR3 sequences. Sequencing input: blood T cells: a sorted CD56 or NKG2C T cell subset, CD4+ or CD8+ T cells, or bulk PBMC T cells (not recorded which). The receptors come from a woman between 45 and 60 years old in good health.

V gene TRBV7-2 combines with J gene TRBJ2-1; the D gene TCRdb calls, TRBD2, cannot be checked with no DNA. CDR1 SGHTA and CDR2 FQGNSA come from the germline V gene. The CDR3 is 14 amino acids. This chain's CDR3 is CASSLGAAGVEQFF. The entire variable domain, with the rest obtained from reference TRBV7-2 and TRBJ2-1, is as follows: GAGVSQSPSNKVTEKGKDVELRCDPISGHTALYWYRQSLGQGLEFLIYFQGNSAPDKSGLPSDRFSAERTGGSVSTLTIQRTQQEDSAVYLCASSLGAAGVEQFFGPGTRLTVL.

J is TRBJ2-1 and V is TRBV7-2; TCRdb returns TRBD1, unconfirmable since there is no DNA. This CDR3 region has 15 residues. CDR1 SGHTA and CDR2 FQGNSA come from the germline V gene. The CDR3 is CASSFTGVGYNEQFF.

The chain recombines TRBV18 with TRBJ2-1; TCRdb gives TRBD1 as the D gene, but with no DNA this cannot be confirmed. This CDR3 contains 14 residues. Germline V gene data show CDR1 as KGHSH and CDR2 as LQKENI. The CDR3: CASSPIGAWNEQFF.

The CDR3 region is CASSEAEGPGQPQHF. This chain uses TRBV2 with TRBJ1-5; the D call from TCRdb, TRBD1, cannot be confirmed without DNA. Germline assignment: CDR1 SNHLY and CDR2 FYNNEI. CDR3 size: 15 residues.

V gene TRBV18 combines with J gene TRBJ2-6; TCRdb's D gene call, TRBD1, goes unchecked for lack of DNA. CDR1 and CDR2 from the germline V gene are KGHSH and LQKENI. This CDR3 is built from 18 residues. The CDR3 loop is CASSPGTGAGSGANVLTF. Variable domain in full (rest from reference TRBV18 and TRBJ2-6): NAGVMQNPRHLVRRRGQEARLRCSPMKGHSHVYWYRQLPEEGLKFMVYLQKENIIDESGMPKERFSAEFPKEGPSILRIQQVVRGDSAAYFCASSPGTGAGSGANVLTFGAGSRLTVL.

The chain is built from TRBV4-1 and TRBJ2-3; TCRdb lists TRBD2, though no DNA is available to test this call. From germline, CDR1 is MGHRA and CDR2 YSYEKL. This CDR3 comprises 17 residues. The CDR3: CASSQVGREAGTDTQYF.

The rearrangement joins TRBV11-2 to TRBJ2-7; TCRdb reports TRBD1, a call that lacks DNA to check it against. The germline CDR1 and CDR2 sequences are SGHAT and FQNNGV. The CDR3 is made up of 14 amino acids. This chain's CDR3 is CASSLGPGDSSQYF.

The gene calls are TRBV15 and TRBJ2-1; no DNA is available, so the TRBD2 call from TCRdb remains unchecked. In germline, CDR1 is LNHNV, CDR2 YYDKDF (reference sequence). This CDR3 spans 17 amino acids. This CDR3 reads CATSPPRSGGGRNEQFF.

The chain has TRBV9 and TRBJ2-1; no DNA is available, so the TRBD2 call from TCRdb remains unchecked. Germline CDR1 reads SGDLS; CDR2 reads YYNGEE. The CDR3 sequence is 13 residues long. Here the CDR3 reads CASSPPAGPNPFF.

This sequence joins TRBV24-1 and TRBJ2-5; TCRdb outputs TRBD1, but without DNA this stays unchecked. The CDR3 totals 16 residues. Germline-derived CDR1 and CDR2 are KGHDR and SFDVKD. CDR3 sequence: CATSDPRGAGYETQYF.

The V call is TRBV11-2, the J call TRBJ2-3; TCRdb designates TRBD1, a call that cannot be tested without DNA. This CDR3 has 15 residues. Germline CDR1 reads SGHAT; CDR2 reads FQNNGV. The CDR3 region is CASSFSGTGGDTQYF.

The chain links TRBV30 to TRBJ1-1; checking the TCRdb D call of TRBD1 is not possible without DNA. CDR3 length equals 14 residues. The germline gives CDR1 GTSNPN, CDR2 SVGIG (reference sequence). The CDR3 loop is CAWSFGGRNTEAFF.

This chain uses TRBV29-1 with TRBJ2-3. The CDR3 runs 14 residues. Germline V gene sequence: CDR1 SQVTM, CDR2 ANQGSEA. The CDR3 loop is CSVEDSKVSDTQYF.

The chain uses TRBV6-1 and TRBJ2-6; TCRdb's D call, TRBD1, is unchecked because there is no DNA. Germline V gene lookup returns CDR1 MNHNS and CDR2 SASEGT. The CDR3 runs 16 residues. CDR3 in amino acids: CASMGQAFSGANVLTF.

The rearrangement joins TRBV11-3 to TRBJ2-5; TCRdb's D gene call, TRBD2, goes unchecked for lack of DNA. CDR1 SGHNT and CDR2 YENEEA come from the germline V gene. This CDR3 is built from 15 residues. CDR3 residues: CASSSPRSGVETQYF.

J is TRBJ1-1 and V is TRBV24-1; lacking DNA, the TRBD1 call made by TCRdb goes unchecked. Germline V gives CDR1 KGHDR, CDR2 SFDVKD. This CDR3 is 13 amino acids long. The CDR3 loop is CATSDPGRTEAFF.

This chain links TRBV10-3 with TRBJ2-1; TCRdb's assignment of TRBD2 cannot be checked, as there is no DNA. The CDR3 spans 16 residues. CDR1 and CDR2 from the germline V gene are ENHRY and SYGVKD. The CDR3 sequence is CAISGVNSGAVGEQFF.

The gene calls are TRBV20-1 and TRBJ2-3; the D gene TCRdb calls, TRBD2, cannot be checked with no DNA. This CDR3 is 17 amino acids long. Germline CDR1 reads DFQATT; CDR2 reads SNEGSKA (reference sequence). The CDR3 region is CSARDTDWGRSSDTQYF.

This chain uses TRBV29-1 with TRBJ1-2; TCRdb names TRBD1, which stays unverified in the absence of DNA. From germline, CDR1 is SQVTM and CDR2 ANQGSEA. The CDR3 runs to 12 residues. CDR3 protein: CSVVTGSYGYTF. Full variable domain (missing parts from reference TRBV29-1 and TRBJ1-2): SAVISQKPSRDICQRGTSLTIQCQVDSQVTMMFWYRQQPGQSLTLIATANQGSEATYESGFVIDKFPISRPNLTFSTLTVSNMSPEDSSIYLCSVVTGSYGYTFGSGTRLTVV.

This CDR3 is CAWSSRRDTEAFF. This rearrangement joins TRBV30 to TRBJ1-1. Germline V gene data show CDR1 as GTSNPN and CDR2 as SVGIG (reference sequence). This CDR3 contains 13 residues.

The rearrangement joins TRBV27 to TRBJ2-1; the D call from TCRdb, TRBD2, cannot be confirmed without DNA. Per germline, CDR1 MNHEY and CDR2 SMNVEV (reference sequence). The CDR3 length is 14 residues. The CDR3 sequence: CASSFGTRYNEQFF.

The CDR3 protein is CASSRQGTEAFF. This chain links TRBV6-5 with TRBJ1-1; TCRdb calls TRBD1, which cannot be checked without DNA. The germline V gene encodes CDR1 MNHEY and CDR2 SVGAGI. The CDR3 is 12 residues long.